This record covers a single TCR beta chain. Its antigen is undetermined. Sequencing was performed with immunoSEQ multiplex PCR; in TCRdb, only in-frame clones are kept and a portion is missing. The sample contains roughly 2.2 million clones, approximately 95% of which appear only once. This CDR3 spans 15 amino acids. V shed 5 bases, J shed 6 bases, and the junction held 9 bases outside the gene matches. The germline gives CDR1 MDHEN, CDR2 SYDVKM. Among the donors, all were Caucasian adults who lived in Nashville, Tennessee. The sample is drawn from a study of shared clonotypes between healthy human individuals. Study-wide points: Between several donors, naive CD4 clonotypes were shared at a level of about 5%.

The chain combines TRBV28 with TRBJ2-2; 7 bases line up with TRBD2. The specimen sequenced was naive CD4+ T cells from PBMCs. Indicated subset: CD45RA+ positively selected. The TCR originated in a young man in good health. Some clones in this sample may be carry-over from other donors' samples. As DNA, the CDR3 is TGTGCCAGCAGTCCGGAAGGACTAGGATCCGGGGAGCTGTTTTTT. Protein sequence: CASSPEGLGSGELFF.